This T cell receptor (beta chain) was observed in a study of STAT5B mutations in CD4+ large granular lymphocyte leukemia (dated by TCRdb to between 2022 and 2023). Regarding the research as a whole: Among the healthy controls, the CDR3 'QG' motif was associated with a particular HLA allele. The TCRbeta repertoires of CD4+ T-cell large granular lymphocyte leukemia patients were compared with the TCRbeta repertoires of healthy blood donors. Flow cytometry performed on FACSCanto II or FACSVerse showed that the purified fractions had more than 95% purity among lymphocytes.

V is reduced by 3 bases and J by 8 bases, leaving a spacing of 11 bases between them. Based on the germline V gene, the CDR1 and CDR2 sequences are SGHVS and FQNEAQ. CDR3 length: 13 amino acids, cysteine to phenylalanine. Only CDR3 DNA is held: 39 bases, read in frame from base 1. Study-level results and caveats: Greater clonality appeared to be present in CD4-sorted patient repertoires than in healthy CD4+ repertoires, and the difference was retained after the putative leukemic clones were removed. The data were not HLA-matched, and the higher clonality in CD4+ T-LGLL than in CD8+ T-LGLL could be due to the relatively small sample size. Main leukemic clonotypes were private to each patient, although over 20% of the main leukemic clonotypes were found at low frequency in the non-leukemic repertoires of other patients. TRBV06-family usage was enriched among the top patient clones (8/27) compared with healthy controls (2/35).

The immunoSEQ assay at survey resolution was applied to genomic DNA for sequencing of TCRbeta rearrangements. Per the source publication's procedure: In the TCR sequencing data, the lowest productive clonotype frequency that could be detected was 2.59 x 10-5. Analyses included only productive TCRbeta rearrangements, meaning complete and in-frame sequences. Sample clonality was computed as Simpson clonality in the immunoSEQ Analyzer version 3.0. Clones were binned by frequency as very rare, small, medium, large (1-20%) or hyperexpanded (>20%). Generation probabilities were estimated with OLGA 1.2.3, V-gene circos plots were made with VDJtools, specificities were searched in VDJdb, and CDR3 motifs were identified with GLIPH. Entries here come from immuneACCESS through TCRdb and include only in-frame sequences with V and J called. Some clones fail to appear in such tables; in the studies checked, an unresolved V gene covers under half of the shortfall, and the cause of the remainder is unknown. The D gene and trimming were derived from the DNA, and the V and J assignments and clone size from that table. This sample comprises about 40,000 clones, 70% to 85% of them detected only once. 0.35% of the sample is taken by the ten largest.

Comment on this clone: Its target antigen remains unknown. Per-base quality was not reported, and no clone a single base away is much larger than it.

Buffy coats from around 37 blood donors, supplied by the Finnish Red Cross blood service, were used as healthy controls. All TCR-sequenced material derived from peripheral blood: patient blood samples and healthy donor buffy coats. Peripheral blood mononuclear cells were isolated by Ficoll-Hypaque gradient centrifugation. CD4+ cells were purified magnetically from the buffy coats of healthy controls. The Gentra Puregene Cell and Tissue kit was used to extract genomic DNA, and a Qubit 2.0 fluorometer was used to measure the amount of genomic DNA. The sequence links TRBV7-8 to TRBJ1-5; no D gene can be assigned with confidence. The origin of this receptor is a human donor in good health. Material: CD4+ T cells from blood buffy coats. Here is the DNA: TGTGCCAGCAGCTTTGTATACAGTGAGCCCCAGCATTTT. Protein translation: CASSFVYSEPQHF.